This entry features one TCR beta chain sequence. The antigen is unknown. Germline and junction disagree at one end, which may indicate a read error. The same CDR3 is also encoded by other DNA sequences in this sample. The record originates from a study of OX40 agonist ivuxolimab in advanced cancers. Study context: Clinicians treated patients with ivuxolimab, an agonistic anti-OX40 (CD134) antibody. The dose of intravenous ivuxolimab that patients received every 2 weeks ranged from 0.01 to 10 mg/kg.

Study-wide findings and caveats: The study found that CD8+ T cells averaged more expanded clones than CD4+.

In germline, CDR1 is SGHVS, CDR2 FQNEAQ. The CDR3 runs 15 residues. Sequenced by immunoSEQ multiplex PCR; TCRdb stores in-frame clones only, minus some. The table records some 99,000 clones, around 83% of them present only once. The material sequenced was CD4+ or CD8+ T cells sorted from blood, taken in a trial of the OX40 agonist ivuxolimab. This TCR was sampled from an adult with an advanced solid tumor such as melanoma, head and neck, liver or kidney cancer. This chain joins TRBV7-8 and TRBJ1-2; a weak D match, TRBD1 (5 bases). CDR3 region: CASSLIQGPRNGYTF. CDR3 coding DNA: TGCGCCAGCAGCCTGATCCAGGGCCCCCGGAATGGCTACACCTTC.